This TCR beta chain was captured in a study of blood T cells in healthy people across ages (dated by TCRdb to the mid-2010s). Broadly, across the study: Template switching captured roughly one uniquely barcoded TCR beta cDNA molecule per two T cells in model experiments. The donors were divided into four age groups: young (average around 16 years), middle-aged (roughly 40), aged (about 60) and long-lived (82). For two donors (one aged 18 to 29 and one aged 80 or older), the study analyzed two additional independent replicas of 1 million unique cDNA reads from the same blood draw. To avoid experimental bias, donors of different ages were spread randomly across the sequencing lanes. The study measured age-related changes in TCR beta repertoire diversity using deep sequencing normalized with unique cDNA molecular identifiers.

On this clonotype: It has no known antigen specificity. Within one base of it there is no much larger clone, and no base qualities were kept.

The CDR3 has 12 amino acids, counting the end cysteine and phenylalanine. Just the 36-base CDR3 DNA is kept, in frame starting at base 1. V is shortened by 6 bases, J by 1 base, and the region joining them spans 7 bases. CDR1 and CDR2, looked up from the germline V gene, are MNHEY and SVGAGI. Systemically healthy Caucasian individuals from Russia, 39 in total and aged roughly 6 to 95 years, were included as donors. Each donor gave approximately 10 milliliters of peripheral blood, collected into EDTA-treated Vacutainer tubes. Ficoll-Paque density-gradient centrifugation was used to isolate PBMCs, with at least 6 million obtained per sample. Trizol reagent was used to extract total RNA from the PBMCs, yielding at least 6 micrograms per sample. For every donor, an aliquot of PBMCs went through flow cytometry to measure the percentages of naive CD45RAhigh/CD27high T cells. What the authors observed across the whole study: Observed TCR beta diversity per million T cells fell roughly linearly with age, and a significant reduction was already apparent by age around 36. Compared with the aged group, more naive CD4+ T cells, fewer expanded clones and increased TCR diversity were shown by the long-lived group, suggesting age selection. Since profiling was done on bulk unsorted PBMCs, naive and antigen-experienced compartments could not be conclusively compared. Estimates of total diversity based on one million sequenced T cells were regarded as lower bounds and as underestimates. A strong correlation was found between observed TCR beta diversity and the percentage of naive T cells measured by flow cytometry. Because donor CMV infection status was unknown, age-related changes in expanded clonotypes were potentially confounded.

The library was obtained by 5' RACE. Reads for this sample came from an Illumina HiSeq 2500. A second PCR of roughly 7 to 12 cycles was run with a J-beta primer mix and a sample-barcoded 5' primer. A unique molecular identifier was introduced onto each TCR beta cDNA molecule by a template-switch 5' adaptor carrying 12 random nucleotides. Each sample yielded at least 3 million CDR3-containing paired-end reads. The Mint cDNA synthesis kit, primed by a TRBC-specific oligonucleotide, was used to synthesize first-strand cDNA from all RNA. After uracil-DNA glycosylase treatment, a first 18-cycle PCR used universal primers M1SS and BC2_uni_R on all cDNA. The authors' pipeline ran thus. For normalization, 1 million high-quality reads were randomly selected from each sample, with every read carrying a distinct molecular identifier. Reads sharing molecular identifiers were discarded rather than binned into consensus sequences. MiTCR, with a Q25 quality threshold and the strictest error-elimination algorithm, was used for CDR3 identification, clonotype clustering and error correction. A nonparametric unseen species model with Euler transformation was used to estimate lower-bound total TCR beta diversity. TCRdb cleaned the public reads at Q25 with fastp, built clones with MiXCR and kept in-frame beta chains. Each CDR3 protein gets just one entry, which takes the most common genes and DNA from the rows behind it. TCRdb's processing, not the study's, gives the V and J calls here. This sample comprises roughly 1,800,000 distinct CDR3 sequences, roughly 52% of them detected only once. The ten most abundant clones make up 2.1% of the sample.

Specimen: blood. The sequence was collected from a woman in her forties in good health. This sequence uses TRBV6-5 and TRBJ2-7; the D segment cannot be called with confidence. The nucleotide sequence is TGTGCCAGCAGGGCCCATTCCTACGAGCAGTACTTC. Its protein reads: CASRAHSYEQYF.